Reported below is one T cell receptor beta chain. Antigen unknown. The data were taken from a study of blood T cells in healthy people across ages. Looking at the study overall: Using template switching, researchers captured about one barcoded beta molecule for each two T cells. Whole-study results and caveats: Higher diversity, along with more naive CD4+ cells, distinguished long-lived donors from aged donors.

For the second PCR, which ran for roughly 7 to 11 cycles, a sample-barcoded 5' primer and a J-beta primer mix were used. TCRdb recomputed calls from the 5' RACE reads with MiXCR, one row per CDR3 protein. The sample includes roughly 1,500,000 distinct CDR3 sequences, about 35% seen only once; the top ten take approximately 11%. Germline V gives CDR1 SGHRS, CDR2 YFSETQ. Losses at the gene ends were 4 bases for V and 2 bases for J; bases not matched to a gene: 13. The CDR3 has 17 amino acids. The specimen was blood. The source is a woman in her twenties or thirties in good health. The V call is TRBV5-1, the J call TRBJ2-5, with 8 bases identical to TRBD2. The CDR3 spells CASSQSRAGGLQETQYF. The CDR3 DNA reads TGCGCCAGCAGCCAAAGCCGGGCGGGGGGACTACAAGAGACCCAGTACTTC.